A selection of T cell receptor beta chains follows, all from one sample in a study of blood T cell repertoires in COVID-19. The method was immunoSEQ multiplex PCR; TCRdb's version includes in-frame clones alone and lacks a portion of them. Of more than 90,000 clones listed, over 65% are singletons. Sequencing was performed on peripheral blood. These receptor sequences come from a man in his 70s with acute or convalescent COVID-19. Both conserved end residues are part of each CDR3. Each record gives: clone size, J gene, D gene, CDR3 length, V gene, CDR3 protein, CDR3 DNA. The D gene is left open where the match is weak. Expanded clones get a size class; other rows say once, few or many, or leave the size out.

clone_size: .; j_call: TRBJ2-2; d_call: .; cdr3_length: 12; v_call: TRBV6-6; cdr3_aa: CASSWSTGELFF; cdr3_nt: TGTGCCAGCAGTTGGAGCACCGGGGAGCTGTTTTTT
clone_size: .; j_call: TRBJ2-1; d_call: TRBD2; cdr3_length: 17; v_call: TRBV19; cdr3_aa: CASSSGTSGGSYNEQFF; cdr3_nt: TGTGCCAGTAGTAGCGGGACTAGCGGGGGCTCCTACAATGAGCAGTTCTTC
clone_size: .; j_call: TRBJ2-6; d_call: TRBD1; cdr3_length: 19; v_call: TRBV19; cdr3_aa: CASTRVPGQMFSGANVLTF; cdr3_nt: TGTGCCAGTACGAGGGTCCCGGGACAGATGTTCTCTGGGGCCAACGTCCTGACTTTC
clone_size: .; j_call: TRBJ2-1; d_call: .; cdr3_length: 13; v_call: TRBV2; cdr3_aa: CADRASPGDEQFF; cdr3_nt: TGTGCCGACAGGGCCAGTCCGGGGGATGAGCAGTTCTTC
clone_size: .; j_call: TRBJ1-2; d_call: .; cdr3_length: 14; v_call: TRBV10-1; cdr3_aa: CASSEGRGNYGYTF; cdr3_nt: TGCGCCAGCAGTGAGGGGCGGGGGAACTATGGCTACACCTTC
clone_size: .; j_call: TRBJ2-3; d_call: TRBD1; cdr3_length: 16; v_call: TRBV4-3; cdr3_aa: CASSQTPGQGSDTQYF; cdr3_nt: TGCGCCAGCAGCCAAACCCCCGGACAGGGCTCGGATACGCAGTATTTT
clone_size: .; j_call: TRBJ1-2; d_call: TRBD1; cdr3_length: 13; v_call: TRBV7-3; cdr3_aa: CASSTGQGYGYTF; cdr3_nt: TGTGCCAGCAGCACAGGACAGGGGTACGGCTACACCTTC
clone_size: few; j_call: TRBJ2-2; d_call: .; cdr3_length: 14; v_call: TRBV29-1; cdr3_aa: CSVVAQMNTGELFF; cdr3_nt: TGCAGCGTTGTCGCCCAGATGAACACCGGGGAGCTGTTTTTT
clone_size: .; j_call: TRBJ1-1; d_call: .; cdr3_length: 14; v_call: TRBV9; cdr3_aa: CASSTRHSPLEAFF; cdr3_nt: TGTGCCAGCAGCACAAGACATTCCCCACTGGAAGCTTTCTTT
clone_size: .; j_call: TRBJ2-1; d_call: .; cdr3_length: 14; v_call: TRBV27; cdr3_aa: CATQGFLDGHEQFF; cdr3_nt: TGTGCCACCCAGGGGTTTCTGGATGGCCATGAGCAGTTCTTC
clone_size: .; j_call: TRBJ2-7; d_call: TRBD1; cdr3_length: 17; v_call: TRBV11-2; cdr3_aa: CASSQSRDRGLPYEQYF; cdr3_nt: TGTGCCAGCAGCCAGAGCCGGGACAGGGGACTCCCCTACGAGCAGTACTTC
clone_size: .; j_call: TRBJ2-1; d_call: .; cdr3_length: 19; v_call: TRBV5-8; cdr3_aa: CASRGSQVASPLSYNEQFF; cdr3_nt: TGTGCCAGCAGGGGGTCGCAAGTAGCGTCCCCTTTGTCCTACAATGAGCAGTTCTTC
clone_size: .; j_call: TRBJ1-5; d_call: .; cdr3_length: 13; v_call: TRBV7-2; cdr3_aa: CASSPTPEVPQHF; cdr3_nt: TGTGCCAGCAGCCCAACACCCGAGGTGCCCCAGCATTTT
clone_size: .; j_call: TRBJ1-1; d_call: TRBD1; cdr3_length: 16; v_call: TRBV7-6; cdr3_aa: CASSFPDRAHISEAFF; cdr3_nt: TGTGCCAGCAGCTTCCCGGACAGGGCCCATATTTCTGAAGCTTTCTTT
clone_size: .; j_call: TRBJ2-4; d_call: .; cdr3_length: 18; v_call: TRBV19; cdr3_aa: CASRGGRLQVRSKNIQYF; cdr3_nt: TGTGCCAGTAGAGGGGGTAGGCTTCAAGTTCGCTCAAAAAACATTCAGTACTTC
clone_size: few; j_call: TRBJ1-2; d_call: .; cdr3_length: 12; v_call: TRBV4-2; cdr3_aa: CASSQELYGYTF; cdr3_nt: TGTGCCAGCAGCCAAGAACTCTATGGCTACACCTTC
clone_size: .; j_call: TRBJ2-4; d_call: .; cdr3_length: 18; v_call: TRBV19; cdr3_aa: CASSIGYPTSIAKNIQYF; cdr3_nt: TGTGCCAGTAGTATAGGTTACCCGACTTCAATAGCCAAAAACATTCAGTACTTC
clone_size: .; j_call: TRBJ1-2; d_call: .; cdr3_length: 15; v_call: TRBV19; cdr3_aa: CASSIKGGSNYGYTF; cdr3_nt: TGTGCCAGTAGTATTAAAGGGGGATCTAACTATGGCTACACCTTC
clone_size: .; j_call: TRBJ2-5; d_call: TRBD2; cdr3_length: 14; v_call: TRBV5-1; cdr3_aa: CASSFNSGGETQYF; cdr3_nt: TGCGCCAGCAGCTTTAATAGCGGGGGAGAGACCCAGTACTTC
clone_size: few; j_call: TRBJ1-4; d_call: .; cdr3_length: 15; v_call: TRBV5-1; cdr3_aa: CASSPRGTTNEKLFF; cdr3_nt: TGCGCCAGCAGCCCCAGGGGTACAACTAATGAAAAACTGTTTTTT
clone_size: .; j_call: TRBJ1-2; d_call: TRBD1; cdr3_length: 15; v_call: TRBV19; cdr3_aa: CASSPRDRGNYGYTF; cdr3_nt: TGTGCCAGTAGTCCCCGGGACAGGGGCAACTATGGCTACACCTTC
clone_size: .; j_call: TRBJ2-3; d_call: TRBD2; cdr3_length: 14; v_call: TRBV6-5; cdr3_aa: CASKKPGGSDTQYF; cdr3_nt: TGTGCCAGCAAAAAGCCGGGGGGGTCAGATACGCAGTATTTT
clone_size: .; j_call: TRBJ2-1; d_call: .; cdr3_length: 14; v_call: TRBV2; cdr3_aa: CASGTLTGSDEQFF; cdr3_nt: TGTGCCAGCGGAACGCTGACGGGTTCGGATGAGCAGTTCTTC
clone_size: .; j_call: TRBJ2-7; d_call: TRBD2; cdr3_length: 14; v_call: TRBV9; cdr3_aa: CASSAGTSGYEQYF; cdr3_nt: TGTGCCAGCAGCGCCGGGACTAGCGGCTACGAGCAGTACTTC
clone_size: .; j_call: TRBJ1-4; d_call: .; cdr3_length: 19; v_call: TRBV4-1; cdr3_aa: CASSQAPPRGSGTNEKLFF; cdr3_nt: TGCGCCAGCAGCCAAGCCCCTCCCAGGGGTTCGGGGACTAATGAAAAACTGTTTTTT
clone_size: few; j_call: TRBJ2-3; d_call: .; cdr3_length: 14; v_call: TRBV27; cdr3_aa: CASSSLVRTDTQYF; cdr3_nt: TGTGCCAGCAGTTCCCTCGTCCGCACAGATACGCAGTATTTT
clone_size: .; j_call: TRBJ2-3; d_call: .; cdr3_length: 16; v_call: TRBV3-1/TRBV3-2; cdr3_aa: CASSQAPSVVTDTQYF; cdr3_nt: TGTGCCAGCAGCCAAGCCCCTAGCGTCGTCACAGATACGCAGTATTTT
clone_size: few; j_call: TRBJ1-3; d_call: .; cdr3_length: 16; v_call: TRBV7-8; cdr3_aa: CASSLARGNSGNTIYF; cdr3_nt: TGTGCCAGCAGCTTAGCAAGGGGGAACTCTGGAAACACCATATATTTT
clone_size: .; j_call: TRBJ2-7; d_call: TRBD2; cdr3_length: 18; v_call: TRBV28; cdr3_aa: CASRGVVSAGGLSYEQYF; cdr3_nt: TGTGCCAGCCGCGGAGTGGTCTCTGCGGGAGGACTCTCCTACGAGCAGTACTTC
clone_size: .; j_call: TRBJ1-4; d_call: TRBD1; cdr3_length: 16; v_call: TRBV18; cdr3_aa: CASSLPGQGLIGKLFF; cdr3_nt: TGTGCCAGCTCACTCCCGGGACAGGGGTTAATCGGAAAACTGTTTTTT
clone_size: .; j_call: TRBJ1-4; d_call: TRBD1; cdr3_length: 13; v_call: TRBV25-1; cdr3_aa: CASSLQGPEKLFF; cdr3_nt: TGTGCCAGCAGTTTACAGGGGCCCGAAAAACTGTTTTTT
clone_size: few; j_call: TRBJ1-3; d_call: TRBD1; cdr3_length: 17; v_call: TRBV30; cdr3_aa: CAWSVQGASTTRNTIYF; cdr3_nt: TGTGCCTGGAGTGTACAGGGGGCGAGCACGACGCGAAACACCATATATTTT
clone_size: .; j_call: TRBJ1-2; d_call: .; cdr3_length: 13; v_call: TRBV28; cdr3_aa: CASISTAFYGYTF; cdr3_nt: TGTGCCAGCATAAGTACAGCCTTCTATGGCTACACCTTC
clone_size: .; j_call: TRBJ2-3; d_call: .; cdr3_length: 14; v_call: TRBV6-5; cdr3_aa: CASSYSRTFDTQYF; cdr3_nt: TGTGCCAGCAGTTACTCAAGGACTTTTGATACGCAGTATTTT
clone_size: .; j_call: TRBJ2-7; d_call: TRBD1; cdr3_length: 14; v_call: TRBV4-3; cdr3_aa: CASSQRQGAYEQYF; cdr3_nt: TGCGCCAGCAGCCAACGACAGGGGGCGTACGAGCAGTACTTC
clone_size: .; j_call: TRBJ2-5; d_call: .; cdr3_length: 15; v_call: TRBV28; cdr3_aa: CASSLVWGVGETQYF; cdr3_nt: TGTGCCAGCAGTTTAGTTTGGGGGGTGGGAGAGACCCAGTACTTC
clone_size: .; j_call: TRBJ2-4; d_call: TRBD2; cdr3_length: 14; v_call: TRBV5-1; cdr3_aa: CASSSGLAENIQYF; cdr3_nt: TGCGCCAGCAGCTCGGGACTAGCGGAAAACATTCAGTACTTC
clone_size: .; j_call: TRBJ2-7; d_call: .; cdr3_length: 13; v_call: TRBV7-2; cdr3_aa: CASSSKPSYEQYF; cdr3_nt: TGTGCCAGCAGCTCAAAGCCCTCCTACGAGCAGTACTTC
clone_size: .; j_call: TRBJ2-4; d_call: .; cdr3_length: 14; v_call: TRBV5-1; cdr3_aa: CASSLRLAKNIQYF; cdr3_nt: TGCGCCAGCAGCTTGCGACTAGCCAAAAACATTCAGTACTTC
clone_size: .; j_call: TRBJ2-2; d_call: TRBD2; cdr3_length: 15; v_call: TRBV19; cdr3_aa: CASTPGTRRAGELFF; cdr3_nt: TGTGCCAGTACCCCTGGGACTAGGCGGGCCGGGGAGCTGTTTTTT
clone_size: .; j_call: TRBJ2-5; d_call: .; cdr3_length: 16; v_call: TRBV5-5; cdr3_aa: CASSLSVRTAQETQYF; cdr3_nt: TGTGCCAGCAGCTTGTCTGTTAGGACAGCACAAGAGACCCAGTACTTC
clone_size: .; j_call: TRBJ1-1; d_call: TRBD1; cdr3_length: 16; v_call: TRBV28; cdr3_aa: CASSSTGTGVGTEAFF; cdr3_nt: TGTGCCAGCAGTTCAACCGGGACAGGGGTTGGGACTGAAGCTTTCTTT
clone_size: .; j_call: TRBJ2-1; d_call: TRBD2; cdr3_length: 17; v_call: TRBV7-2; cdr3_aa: CASSLNWKGRGVNEQFF; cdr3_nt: TGTGCCAGCAGCTTAAATTGGAAGGGGCGGGGGGTGAATGAGCAGTTCTTC
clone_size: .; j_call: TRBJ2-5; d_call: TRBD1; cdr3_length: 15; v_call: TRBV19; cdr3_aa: CASSTTGTALETQYF; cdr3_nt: TGTGCCAGTAGTACAACCGGGACAGCCTTGGAGACCCAGTACTTC
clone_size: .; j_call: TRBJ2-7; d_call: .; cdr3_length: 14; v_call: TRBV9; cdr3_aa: CASSVEGEKSEQYF; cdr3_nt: TGTGCCAGCAGCGTAGAGGGGGAGAAGAGCGAGCAGTACTTC
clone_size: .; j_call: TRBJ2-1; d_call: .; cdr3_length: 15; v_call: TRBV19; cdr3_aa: CASVPRDRLHNEQFF; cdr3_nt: TGTGCCAGTGTGCCCCGAGACAGGCTACACAATGAGCAGTTCTTC
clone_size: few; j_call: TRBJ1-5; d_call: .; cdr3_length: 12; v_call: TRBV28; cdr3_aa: CASYRPDQPQHF; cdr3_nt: TGTGCCAGCTACCGCCCGGATCAGCCCCAGCATTTT